The 9 T cell receptor beta chains listed next were all sequenced from one sample in a study of OX40 agonist ivuxolimab in advanced cancers. Generated by immunoSEQ multiplex PCR, the TCRdb table keeps only in-frame clones and is missing some. This sample has about 97,000 clones, with around 85% found just once. The material was CD4+ or CD8+ T cells sorted from blood, obtained in a trial of the OX40 agonist ivuxolimab. These TCRs come from an adult with an advanced solid tumor such as melanoma, head and neck, liver or kidney cancer.

This clone was seen a single time. The chain carries TRBV13 and TRBJ2-1; perhaps D is TRBD1 or TRBD2 (6 bases each). The CDR3 contains 14 residues. The germline gives CDR1 PRHDT, CDR2 FYEKMQ (reference sequence). Trimming stripped 8 bases from V and 10 bases from J, with 21 bases between. The CDR3 DNA reads TGTGCCAGCGCCGGGGAATGGGGGGCTGGGGAGCAGTTCTTC. Its protein is CASAGEWGAGEQFF.

This CDR3 is CASRFGPQIYGYTF. CDR3 coding DNA: TGTGCCAGCAGATTTGGACCTCAAATCTATGGCTACACCTTC. This chain links TRBV6-1 with TRBJ1-2; D call uncertain. Trimming stripped 6 bases from V and 4 bases from J, with 15 bases between. The CDR3 runs to 14 residues. Germline CDR1 MNHNS, CDR2 SASEGT.

This CDR3 is CASSLNRAAGSEAFF. The CDR3, as DNA: TGTGCCAGCAGCCTAAATCGGGCCGCCGGGTCTGAAGCTTTCTTT. The chain has TRBV11-2 and TRBJ1-1; no clear D gene. Germline values: CDR1 SGHAT, CDR2 FQNNGV. The CDR3 loop spans 15 amino acids. V was clipped by 5 bases and J by 6 bases, with 19 bases between them. The full variable domain, completed using reference TRBV11-2 and TRBJ1-1, is EAGVAQSPRYKIIEKRQSVAFWCNPISGHATLYWYQQILGQGPKLLIQFQNNGVVDDSQLPKDRFSAERLKGVDSTLKIQPAKLEDSAVYLCASSLNRAAGSEAFFGQGTRLTVV.

The V gene is TRBV11-2, the J gene TRBJ2-7; 12 bases map to TRBD2. Germline values: CDR1 SGHAT, CDR2 FQNNGV. Trimming removed 3 bases from V and 6 bases from J; junction bases left unmatched: 3. The CDR3 is made up of 14 amino acids. CDR3 DNA: TGTGCCAGCAGCTTGACTAGCGGGAGTGCCGAGCAGTACTTC. Its translation: CASSLTSGSAEQYF. Combining the CDR3 with reference TRBV11-2 and TRBJ2-7 gives the whole variable domain EAGVAQSPRYKIIEKRQSVAFWCNPISGHATLYWYQQILGQGPKLLIQFQNNGVVDDSQLPKDRFSAERLKGVDSTLKIQPAKLEDSAVYLCASSLTSGSAEQYFGPGTRLTVT.

V gene TRBV7-9 combines with J gene TRBJ2-7; D not resolved. This CDR3 has 11 amino acids. Germline loops: CDR1 SEHNR, CDR2 FQNEAQ (reference sequence). Trimming cost V 5 bases and J 3 bases, with 5 bases left between them. The CDR3 loop is CASSHDYEQYF. CDR3 coding DNA: TGTGCCAGCAGCCATGACTACGAGCAGTACTTC.

The chain is built from TRBV30 and TRBJ2-2; 7 bases line up with TRBD2. CDR1 GTSNPN and CDR2 SVGIG come from the germline V gene (reference sequence). Unmatched junction bases numbered 0, after V lost 2 bases and J lost 0 bases. CDR3 size: 14 residues. CDR3 coding DNA: TGTGCCTGGAGTAGCGGGGCGAACACCGGGGAGCTGTTTTTT. Translated: CAWSSGANTGELFF. Looking up the rest from reference TRBV30 and TRBJ2-2 gives the full variable domain: SQTIHQWPATLVQPVGSPLSLECTVEGTSNPNLYWYRQAAGRGLQLLFYSVGIGQISSEVPQNLSASRPQDRQFILSSKKLLLSDSGFYLCAWSSGANTGELFFGEGSRLTVL.

In DNA form, the CDR3 reads TGTGCCAGCAGCTTTGGGGCAGGGCAAGAGACCCAGTACTTC. Its translation is CASSFGAGQETQYF. This chain joins TRBV7-9 and TRBJ2-5, with a tentative D call TRBD1 (5 bases). Looked up from germline, CDR1 is SEHNR and CDR2 is FQNEAQ (reference sequence). This CDR3 comprises 14 residues. The V end was cut by 3 bases, the J end by 2 bases, with 10 bases between.

The chain is built from TRBV7-6 and TRBJ1-1, with D unclear. The V gene lost 5 bases and the J gene lost 2 bases, with 15 bases spanning the gap. CDR3 length: 15 amino acids. Germline V gives CDR1 SGHVS, CDR2 FNYEAQ. The CDR3 DNA is TGTGCCAGCAGCCCCATTGACACCTTAAACACTGAAGCTTTCTTT. Protein product: CASSPIDTLNTEAFF.

This clone showed up just once. This chain connects TRBV5-8 to TRBJ1-5, with 8 bases matching TRBD1. This CDR3 has 15 amino acids. CDR1 and CDR2 (germline): SGHTS, YDEGEE. The J segment lost 4 bases and the V segment lost 0 bases, leaving 3 bases of the junction unmatched. The CDR3 DNA sequence: TGTGCCAGCAGCTTGGGACAGGGGATAAATCAGCCCCAGCATTTT. Translated, it gives CASSLGQGINQPQHF. The full variable domain, in which reference TRBV5-8 and TRBJ1-5 provide the parts outside the CDR3, is EAGVTQSPTHLIKTRGQQATLRCSPISGHTSVYWYQQALGLGLQFLLWYDEGEERNRGNFPPRFSGRQFPNYSSELNVNALELEDSALYLCASSLGQGINQPQHFGDGTRLSIL.